This T cell receptor (beta chain) was captured by sequencing in a study of OX40 agonist ivuxolimab in advanced cancers. TCRdb's copy holds only in-frame clones and misses some; the assay was immunoSEQ multiplex PCR. The repertoire includes roughly 80,000 clones, 75% to 90% of them detected once, and 0.85% sits in the top ten. Trimming shortened V by 4 bases and J by 6 bases, and 25 bases separated the two germline ends. Germline CDR1 reads SGHTA; CDR2 reads FQGNSA. The CDR3 has 17 residues. The TCR sequence derives from an adult with an advanced solid tumor such as melanoma, head and neck, liver or kidney cancer. The sample here was CD4+ or CD8+ T cells sorted from blood, taken in a trial of the OX40 agonist ivuxolimab. This chain connects TRBV7-2 to TRBJ2-7; maybe TRBD1 (5 bases). CDR3: CASSSRAPLAGISEQYF. In nucleotides, the CDR3 is TGTGCCAGCAGCTCTAGAGCCCCCCTGGCAGGGATAAGCGAGCAGTACTTC.